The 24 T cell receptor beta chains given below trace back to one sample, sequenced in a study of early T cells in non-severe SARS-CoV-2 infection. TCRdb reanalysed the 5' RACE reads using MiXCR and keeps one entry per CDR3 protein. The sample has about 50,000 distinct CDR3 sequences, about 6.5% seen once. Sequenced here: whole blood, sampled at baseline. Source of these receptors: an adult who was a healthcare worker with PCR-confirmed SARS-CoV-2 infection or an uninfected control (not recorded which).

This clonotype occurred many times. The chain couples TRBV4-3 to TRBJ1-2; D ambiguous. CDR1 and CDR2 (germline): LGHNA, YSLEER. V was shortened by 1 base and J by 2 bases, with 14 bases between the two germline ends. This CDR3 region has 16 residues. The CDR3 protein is CASSQGIGDRNYGYTF. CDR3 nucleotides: TGCGCCAGCAGCCAAGGGATCGGGGATAGAAACTATGGCTACACCTTC.

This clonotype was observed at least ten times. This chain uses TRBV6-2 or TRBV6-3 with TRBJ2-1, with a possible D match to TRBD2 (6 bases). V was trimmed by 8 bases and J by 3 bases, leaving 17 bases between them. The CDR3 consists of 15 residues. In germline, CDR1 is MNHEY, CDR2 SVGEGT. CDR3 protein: CASRTGWGVYNEQFF. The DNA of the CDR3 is TGTGCCAGCCGCACGGGATGGGGGGTCTACAATGAGCAGTTCTTC.

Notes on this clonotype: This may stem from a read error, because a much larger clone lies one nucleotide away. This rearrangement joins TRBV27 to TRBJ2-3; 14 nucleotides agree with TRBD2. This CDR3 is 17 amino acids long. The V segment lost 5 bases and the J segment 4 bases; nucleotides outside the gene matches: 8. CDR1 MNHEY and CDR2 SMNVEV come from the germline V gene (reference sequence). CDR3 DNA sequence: TGTGCCAGCAGTAAGTGGACTAGCGGGGGGTTTGCAGATACGCAGTATTTT. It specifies CASSKWTSGGFADTQYF.

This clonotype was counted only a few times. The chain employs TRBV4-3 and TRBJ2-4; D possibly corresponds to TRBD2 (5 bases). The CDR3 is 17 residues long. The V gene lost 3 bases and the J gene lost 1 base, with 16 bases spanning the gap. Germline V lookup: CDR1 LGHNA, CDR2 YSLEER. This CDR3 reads CASSQFSDGRAKNIQYF. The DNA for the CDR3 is TGCGCCAGCAGCCAGTTTAGCGACGGGCGGGCCAAAAACATTCAGTACTTC.

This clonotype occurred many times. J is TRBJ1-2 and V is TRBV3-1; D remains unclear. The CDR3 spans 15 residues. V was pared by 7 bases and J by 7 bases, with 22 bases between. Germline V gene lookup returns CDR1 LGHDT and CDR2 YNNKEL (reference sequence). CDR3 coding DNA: TGTGCCAGCACCCCGAACTCGAGGAGTTTCTTTGGCTACACCTTC. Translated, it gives CASTPNSRSFFGYTF.

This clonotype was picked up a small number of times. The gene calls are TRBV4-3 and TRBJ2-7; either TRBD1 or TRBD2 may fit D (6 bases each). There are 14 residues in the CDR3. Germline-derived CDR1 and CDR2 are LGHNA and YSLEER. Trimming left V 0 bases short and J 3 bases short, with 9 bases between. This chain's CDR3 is CASSQDRGDYEQYF. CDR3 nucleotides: TGCGCCAGCAGCCAAGATAGGGGGGACTACGAGCAGTACTTC.

The CDR3 region is CASEGGEPNSPLHF. The CDR3 DNA follows: TGTGCCAGCGAGGGGGGGGAGCCAAATTCACCCCTCCACTTT. This sequence joins TRBV3-2 and TRBJ1-6; no check of the table's D call, TRBD1, against the DNA was made. TRBV3-2 is a known pseudogene. The CDR3 sequence is 14 residues long.

The CDR3 is CASKGTTSNQETQYF. The CDR3 DNA sequence: TGTGCCAGCAAGGGGACTACCTCAAACCAAGAGACCCAGTACTTC. The chain has TRBV12-3 or TRBV12-4 and TRBJ2-5; 7 nucleotides agree with TRBD2. The CDR3 runs 15 residues. V was pared by 7 bases and J by 0 bases, with 8 bases of the junction left unmatched.

This CDR3 reads CASSYSTRGNWGNQPQHF. CDR3 sequence (DNA): TGTGCCAGCAGTTACTCGACGCGGGGGAACTGGGGCAATCAGCCCCAGCATTTT. The chain links TRBV6-6 to TRBJ1-5; D may be TRBD1 (5 bases). Germline values: CDR1 MNHNY, CDR2 SVGAGI (reference sequence). The CDR3 sequence is 18 residues long. V was shortened by 0 bases and J by 2 bases, with 17 bases between the two germline ends.

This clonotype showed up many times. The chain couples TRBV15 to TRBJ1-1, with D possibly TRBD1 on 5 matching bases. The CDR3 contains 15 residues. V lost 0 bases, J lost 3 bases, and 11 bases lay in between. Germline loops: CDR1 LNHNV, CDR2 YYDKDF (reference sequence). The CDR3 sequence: CATSREGRSDTEAFF. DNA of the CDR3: TGTGCCACCAGCAGAGAGGGACGATCCGACACTGAAGCTTTCTTT.

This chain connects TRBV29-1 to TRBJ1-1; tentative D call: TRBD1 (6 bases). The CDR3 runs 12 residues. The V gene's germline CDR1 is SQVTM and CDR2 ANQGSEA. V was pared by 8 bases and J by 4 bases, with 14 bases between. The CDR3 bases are TGCAGCATACAGGGAGATAGCACTGAAGCTTTCTTT. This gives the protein CSIQGDSTEAFF. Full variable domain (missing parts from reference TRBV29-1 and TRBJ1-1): SAVISQKPSRDICQRGTSLTIQCQVDSQVTMMFWYRQQPGQSLTLIATANQGSEATYESGFVIDKFPISRPNLTFSTLTVSNMSPEDSSIYLCSIQGDSTEAFFGQGTRLTVV.

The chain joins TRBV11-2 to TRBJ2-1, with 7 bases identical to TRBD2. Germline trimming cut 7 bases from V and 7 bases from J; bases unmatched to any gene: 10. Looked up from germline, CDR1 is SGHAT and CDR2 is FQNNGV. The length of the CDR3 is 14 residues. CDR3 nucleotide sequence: TGTGCCAGCAAGGGAGCGGGGCCGTTGAATGAGCAGTTCTTC. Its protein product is CASKGAGPLNEQFF.

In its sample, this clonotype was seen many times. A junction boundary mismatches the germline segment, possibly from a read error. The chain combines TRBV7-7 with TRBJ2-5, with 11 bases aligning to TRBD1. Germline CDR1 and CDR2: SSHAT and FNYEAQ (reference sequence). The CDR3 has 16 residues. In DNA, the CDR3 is TGTGCTAGCAGCTTAAACGGACAGGGGGCAGAAGAGACCCAGTACTTC. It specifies CASSLNGQGAEETQYF. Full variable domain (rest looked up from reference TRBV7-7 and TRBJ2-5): GAGVSQSPRYKVTKRGQDVTLRCDPISSHATLYWYQQALGQGPEFLTYFNYEAQPDKSGLPSDRFSAERPEGSISTLTIQRTEQRDSAMYRCASSLNGQGAEETQYFGPGTRLLVL.

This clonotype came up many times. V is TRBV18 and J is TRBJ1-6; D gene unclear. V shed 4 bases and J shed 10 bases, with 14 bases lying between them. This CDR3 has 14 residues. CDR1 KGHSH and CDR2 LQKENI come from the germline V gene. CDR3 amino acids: CASSRELRESPLHF. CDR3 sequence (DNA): TGTGCCAGCTCACGGGAACTAAGGGAGTCACCCCTCCACTTT.

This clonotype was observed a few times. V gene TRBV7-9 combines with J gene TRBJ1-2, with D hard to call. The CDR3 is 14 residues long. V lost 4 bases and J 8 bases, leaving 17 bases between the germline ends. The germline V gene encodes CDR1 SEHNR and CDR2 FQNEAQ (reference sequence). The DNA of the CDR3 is TGTGCCAGCAGCTCGCCCGGGCCCGTGAGAGGCTACACCTTC. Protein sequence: CASSSPGPVRGYTF.

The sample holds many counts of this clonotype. In nucleotides, the CDR3 is TGTGCCAGCAGCCCCCGGGGAGGACTACAGCCCCAGCATTTT. Translated: CASSPRGGLQPQHF. The rearrangement uses TRBV7-6 and TRBJ1-5; no clear D. Germline V lookup: CDR1 SGHVS, CDR2 FNYEAQ. Deletions cut 5 bases from V and 7 bases from J, with 15 bases between. CDR3 length: 14 amino acids. The whole variable domain, filled in from reference TRBV7-6 and TRBJ1-5, reads GAGVSQSPRYKVTKRGQDVALRCDPISGHVSLYWYRQALGQGPEFLTYFNYEAQQDKSGLPNDRFSAERPEGSISTLTIQRTEQRDSAMYRCASSPRGGLQPQHFGDGTRLSIL.

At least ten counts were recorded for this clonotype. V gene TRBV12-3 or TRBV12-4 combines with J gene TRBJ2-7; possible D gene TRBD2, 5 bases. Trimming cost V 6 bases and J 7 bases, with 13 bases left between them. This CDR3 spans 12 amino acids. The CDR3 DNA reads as TGTGCCAGCAGCTATGACGGGGTGGAGCAGTACTTC. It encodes CASSYDGVEQYF.

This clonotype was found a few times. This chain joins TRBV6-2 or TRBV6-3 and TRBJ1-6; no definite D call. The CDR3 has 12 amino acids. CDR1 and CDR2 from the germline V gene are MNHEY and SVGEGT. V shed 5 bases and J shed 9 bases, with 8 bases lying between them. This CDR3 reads CASSITASPLHF. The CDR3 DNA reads TGTGCCAGCAGTATAACCGCTTCACCCCTCCACTTT.

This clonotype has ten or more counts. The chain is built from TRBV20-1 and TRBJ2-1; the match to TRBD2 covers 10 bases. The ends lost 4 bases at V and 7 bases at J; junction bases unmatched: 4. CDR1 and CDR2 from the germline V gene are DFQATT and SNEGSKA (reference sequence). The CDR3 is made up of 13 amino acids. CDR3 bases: TGCAGTGCTACGGGACTAGCGAGGAATGAGCAGTTCTTC. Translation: CSATGLARNEQFF.

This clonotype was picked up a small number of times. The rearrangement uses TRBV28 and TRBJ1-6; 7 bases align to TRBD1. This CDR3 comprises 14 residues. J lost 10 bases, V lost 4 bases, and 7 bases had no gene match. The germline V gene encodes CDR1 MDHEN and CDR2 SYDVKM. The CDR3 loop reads CASSYRQGESPLHF. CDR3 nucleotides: TGTGCCAGCAGTTACCGACAGGGTGAATCACCCCTCCACTTT.

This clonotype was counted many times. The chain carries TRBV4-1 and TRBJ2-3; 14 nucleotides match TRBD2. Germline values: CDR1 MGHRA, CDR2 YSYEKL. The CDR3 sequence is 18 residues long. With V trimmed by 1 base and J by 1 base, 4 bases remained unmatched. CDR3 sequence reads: CASSQGPGLAGGTDTQYF. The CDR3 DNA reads TGCGCCAGCAGCCAAGGCCCGGGACTAGCGGGGGGCACAGATACGCAGTATTTT.

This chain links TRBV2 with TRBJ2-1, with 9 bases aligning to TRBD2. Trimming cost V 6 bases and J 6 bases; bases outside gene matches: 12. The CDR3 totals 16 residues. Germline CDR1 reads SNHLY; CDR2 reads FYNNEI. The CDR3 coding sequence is TGTGCCAGCAGCCCAACCCGTAGCGGGGGAGGCAATGAGCAGTTCTTC. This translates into CASSPTRSGGGNEQFF.

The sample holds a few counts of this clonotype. This CDR3 is CASSPVESGANLHEQFF. The CDR3, as DNA: TGTGCCAGCTCACCAGTGGAGAGCGGGGCTAACTTACATGAGCAGTTCTTC. The chain joins TRBV18 to TRBJ2-1, with 7 bases identical to TRBD2. CDR1 is KGHSH and CDR2 is LQKENI in the germline V gene. The CDR3 spans 17 residues. Unmatched junction bases numbered 15, after V lost 2 bases and J lost 8 bases.

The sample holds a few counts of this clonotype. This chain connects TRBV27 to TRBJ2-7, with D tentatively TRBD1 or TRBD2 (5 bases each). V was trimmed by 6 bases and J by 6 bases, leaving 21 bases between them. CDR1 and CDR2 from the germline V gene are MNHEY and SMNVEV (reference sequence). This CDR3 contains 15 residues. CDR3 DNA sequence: TGTGCCAGCAGCCCACTGGGACGGGCGGGTATCGAGCAGTACTTC. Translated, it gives CASSPLGRAGIEQYF.